The 30 T cell receptor beta chains below all came from one sample that was sequenced in a study of vaccination and CD4 T cells after COVID-19. Described treatment: approximately 9-day PBMC culture with coronavirus spike peptide pools or control peptides (ViraFEST assay). These TCRs' antigens remain unknown. Sequenced with the Oncomine TCR Beta short-read assay was DNA taken from cultured CD4+ T cells. MiXCR, applied by TCRdb to the PCR reads, yields one record per CDR3 protein. The data show some 17,000 distinct CDR3 sequences, 40% to 55% seen once. The sequencing used CD4+ T cells from blood, cultured in vitro, collected before SARS-CoV-2 vaccination. The receptors were gathered from a human donor who received a COVID-19 vaccine.

This clonotype was seen more than once but under ten times. This rearrangement joins TRBV12-3 or TRBV12-4 to TRBJ1-6; TRBD1 might be the D (6 bases). This CDR3 region has 16 residues. Trimming took 5 bases from V and 7 from J, leaving 18 bases between them. DNA for the CDR3: TGTGCCAGCAGTCCAGCCTTACAGGGTGGCAATTCACCCCTCCACTTT. Translating it yields CASSPALQGGNSPLHF.

The V gene is TRBV12-3 or TRBV12-4, the J gene TRBJ1-3, with a possible D match to TRBD1 (5 bases). Between the trimmed V and J ends, which lost 7 bases and 2 bases, there was a span of 12 bases. The CDR3 is made up of 14 amino acids. The DNA of the CDR3 is TGTGCCAGCACCCCGAGGGGAGCTGGAAACACCATATATTTT. Translation gives CASTPRGAGNTIYF.

The chain recombines TRBV5-1 with TRBJ2-5; no clear D. The CDR3 runs 13 residues. V was shortened by 4 bases and J by 4 bases, with 11 bases between the two germline ends. Per the germline V gene, CDR1 is SGHRS and CDR2 is YFSETQ. Written as DNA, the CDR3 is TGCGCCAGCAGCCGCGAGAGAGGAGAGACCCAGTACTTC. The encoded protein is CASSRERGETQYF. The whole variable domain, filled in from reference TRBV5-1 and TRBJ2-5, reads KAGVTQTPRYLIKTRGQQVTLSCSPISGHRSVSWYQQTPGQGLQFLFEYFSETQRNKGNFPGRFSGRQFSNSRSEMNVSTLELGDSALYLCASSRERGETQYFGPGTRLLVL.

V gene TRBV6-1 combines with J gene TRBJ1-2, with 8 bases that match TRBD1. Germline V gene data show CDR1 as MNHNS and CDR2 as SASEGT. J lost 2 bases, V lost 6 bases, and 5 bases had no gene match. The CDR3 sequence is 14 residues long. In DNA, the CDR3 is TGTGCCAGCAGCGACAGGGGACGAAACTATGGCTACACCTTC. This gives the protein CASSDRGRNYGYTF.

The rearrangement uses TRBV2 and TRBJ2-5, with a possible D match to TRBD2 (5 bases). V lost 5 bases to trimming and J lost 0 bases, with 7 bases between them. This CDR3 has 13 amino acids. Germline V gene data show CDR1 as SNHLY and CDR2 as FYNNEI. The chain's CDR3 is CASSRGYQETQYF. CDR3 nucleotide sequence: TGTGCCAGCAGTCGCGGGTACCAAGAGACCCAGTACTTC.

This rearrangement joins TRBV20-1 to TRBJ2-5, with TRBD1 matching 7 bases. The CDR3 loop spans 15 amino acids. V was pared by 6 bases and J by 5 bases, with 15 bases of the junction left unmatched. Germline V lookup: CDR1 DFQATT, CDR2 SNEGSKA (reference sequence). Here the CDR3 reads CSAPPRQGRRETQYF. The CDR3 DNA reads TGCAGTGCCCCTCCCAGACAGGGCCGCAGGGAGACCCAGTACTTC.

V usage is TRBV5-1 and J usage is TRBJ1-1, with D uncertain. The V end was cut by 0 bases, the J end by 8 bases, with 11 bases between. This CDR3 comprises 13 residues. Per germline, CDR1 SGHRS and CDR2 YFSETQ. CDR3 residues: CASSLEVAAEAFF. The DNA of the CDR3 is TGCGCCAGCAGCTTGGAAGTGGCAGCCGAAGCTTTCTTT.

Only a few counts were recorded for this clonotype. The rearrangement joins TRBV6-1 to TRBJ1-1; maybe TRBD1 (6 bases). The germline gives CDR1 MNHNS, CDR2 SASEGT. Trimming pared 7 bases from V and 5 bases from J, leaving 26 bases between. This CDR3 comprises 17 residues. Here the CDR3 reads CASTFGGRGLRGTEAFF. CDR3 coding DNA: TGTGCCAGCACTTTCGGGGGCAGGGGCCTCCGGGGGACTGAAGCTTTCTTT.

The V gene is TRBV19, the J gene TRBJ1-1; the D gene is possibly TRBD1 (6 bases). V lost 3 bases and J lost 2, with 10 bases in between. The V gene's germline CDR1 is LNHDA and CDR2 SQIVND (reference sequence). The CDR3 has 14 residues. Written as DNA, the CDR3 is TGTGCCAGTAGTATGTCAGGGGCAAACACTGAAGCTTTCTTT. The encoded protein is CASSMSGANTEAFF.

V and J are TRBV12-3 or TRBV12-4 and TRBJ2-7; D possibly matches TRBD1 or TRBD2 (5 bases each). The length of the CDR3 is 13 residues. Trimming took off 7 bases at V and 7 bases at J, with 17 bases between the two ends. The CDR3 is CASTGRGAKEQYF. Here the CDR3 DNA reads TGTGCCAGCACAGGTCGAGGGGCTAAAGAGCAGTACTTC.

The chain has TRBV7-2 and TRBJ2-1; 14 bases line up with TRBD2. Looked up from germline, CDR1 is SGHTA and CDR2 is FQGNSA. CDR3 size: 16 residues. The V gene end was trimmed by 5 bases and the J gene end by 8 bases; junction bases not matched to a gene: 8. In DNA, the CDR3 is TGTGCCAGCAGCAGGCGGACTAGCGGGGGGTTGTATGAGCAGTTCTTC. Its protein is CASSRRTSGGLYEQFF.

This clonotype was counted only a few times. This chain connects TRBV15 to TRBJ1-3; D perhaps matches TRBD1 (5 bases). V lost 1 base, J lost 2 bases, and 9 bases lay in between. The germline V gene has CDR1 LNHNV and CDR2 YYDKDF (reference sequence). The CDR3 is 15 amino acids. The CDR3 bases are TGTGCCACCAGCAGAGTCCAGGGCGCTGGAAACACCATATATTTT. Translating it yields CATSRVQGAGNTIYF.

V and J are TRBV20-1 and TRBJ1-5, with D possibly TRBD1 on 6 matching bases. Germline V gives CDR1 DFQATT, CDR2 SNEGSKA (reference sequence). CDR3 size: 14 residues. The V gene lost 5 bases and the J gene lost 6 bases, with 17 bases spanning the gap. The CDR3 protein is CSAQVGEGGQPQHF. CDR3 bases: TGCAGTGCTCAGGTGGGGGAGGGGGGTCAGCCCCAGCATTTT.

The chain has TRBV9 and TRBJ2-5; D ambiguous. The CDR3 is 16 amino acids. Looked up from germline, CDR1 is SGDLS and CDR2 is YYNGEE. The ends were cut back, 1 base at V and 0 bases at J, with 13 bases in the middle. The CDR3 loop reads CASSVFGSSNQETQYF. Written as DNA, the CDR3 is TGTGCCAGCAGCGTATTTGGGTCCTCCAACCAAGAGACCCAGTACTTC.

Worth noting for this clonotype: An end of the junction does not agree with germline; a read error may underlie this. CDR3 sequence reads: CATSGQGGFEQYF. The CDR3 DNA reads TGTGCCACGAGTGGCCAAGGGGGCTTCGAGCAGTACTTC. The chain combines TRBV24-1 with TRBJ2-7; TRBD1 matches 7 bases. This CDR3 spans 13 amino acids. Germline V gene data show CDR1 as KGHDR and CDR2 as SFDVKD.

This clonotype appeared a few times. The chain joins TRBV6-1 to TRBJ1-2; TRBD1 might be the D (6 bases). Looked up from germline, CDR1 is MNHNS and CDR2 is SASEGT. The CDR3 extends over 15 amino acids. V lost 6 bases to trimming and J lost 2 bases, with 16 bases between them. In DNA, the CDR3 is TGTGCCAGCAGCCGCGGACAGAGGGAGAACTATGGCTACACCTTC. Amino acids: CASSRGQRENYGYTF.

The rearrangement links TRBV30 to TRBJ1-1; D unresolved. V dropped 5 bases and J dropped 2 bases, with 15 bases sitting between them. CDR1 and CDR2 from the germline V gene are GTSNPN and SVGIG (reference sequence). CDR3 size: 14 residues. The CDR3: CAWLSERPNTEAFF. The CDR3 DNA is TGTGCCTGGTTATCGGAGCGCCCTAACACTGAAGCTTTCTTT.

The rearrangement links TRBV19 to TRBJ1-4; D unresolved. The CDR3 covers 13 residues. V dropped 3 bases and J dropped 5 bases, with 7 bases sitting between them. Looked up from germline, CDR1 is LNHDA and CDR2 is SQIVND (reference sequence). The CDR3 sequence: CASSIGHNEKLFF. The DNA for the CDR3 is TGTGCCAGTAGTATCGGTCACAATGAAAAACTGTTTTTT. The variable domain in full, with the rest retrieved from reference TRBV19 and TRBJ1-4, is DGGITQSPKYLFRKEGQNVTLSCEQNLNHDAMYWYRQDPGQGLRLIYYSQIVNDFQKGDIAEGYSVSREKKESFPLTVTSAQKNPTAFYLCASSIGHNEKLFFGSGTQLSVL.

This clonotype was detected only a few times. The chain uses TRBV6-1 and TRBJ1-1; D might be TRBD1 (6 bases). This CDR3 spans 14 amino acids. CDR1 is MNHNS, CDR2 SASEGT, per germline. The V and J ends lost 8 bases and 1 base respectively, with 14 bases between them. CDR3 in DNA: TGTGCCAGCGGACCGGGACACCCGAACACTGAAGCTTTCTTT. Translation: CASGPGHPNTEAFF.

This clonotype was seen a handful of times. This chain joins TRBV6-1 and TRBJ2-2; 10 bases fit TRBD1. The CDR3 totals 16 residues. J was trimmed by 2 bases and V by 5 bases; bases with no gene match: 5. Germline CDR1 reads MNHNS; CDR2 reads SASEGT. The CDR3 loop is CASSPDRGPNTGELFF. CDR3 DNA: TGTGCCAGCAGTCCAGACAGGGGGCCCAACACCGGGGAGCTGTTTTTT.

This clonotype turned up a few times. The chain joins TRBV19 to TRBJ1-6; no firm D call. The ends were cut back, 1 base at V and 8 bases at J, with 6 bases in the middle. The germline V gene encodes CDR1 LNHDA and CDR2 SQIVND (reference sequence). This CDR3 is 13 amino acids long. The CDR3 nucleotides read TGTGCCAGTAGTATAGGTCGGGATTCACCCCTCCACTTT. Its translation: CASSIGRDSPLHF.

With respect to this clonotype: Given the absence of the conserved phenylalanine or tryptophan at the CDR3 end, a read error is likely. V gene TRBV5-1 combines with J gene TRBJ1-1; tentatively, D is TRBD1 (6 bases). V dropped 0 bases and J dropped 0 bases, with 9 bases sitting between them. Germline V CDR1 and CDR2: SGHRS, YFSETQ. This CDR3 spans 15 amino acids. CDR3 nucleotides: TGCGCCAGCAGCTTGGATCAGGGGATGAACACTGAAGCTTTCCTT. It specifies CASSLDQGMNTEAFL.

This sequence joins TRBV6-2 or TRBV6-3 and TRBJ2-5, with D maybe TRBD1 (5 bases). Trimming took 2 bases from V and 5 from J, leaving 12 bases between them. Germline lookup yields CDR1 MNHEY and CDR2 SVGEGT. The CDR3 covers 14 residues. CDR3 amino acids: CASSYGALPETQYF. The DNA of the CDR3 is TGTGCCAGCAGTTACGGGGCCCTGCCGGAGACCCAGTACTTC.

The chain couples TRBV29-1 to TRBJ2-5; a weak D match, TRBD1 (5 bases). Per germline, CDR1 SQVTM and CDR2 ANQGSEA. The germline V and J ends were trimmed by 3 bases and 1 base, with 9 bases remaining between them. CDR3 size: 13 residues. The CDR3 nucleotides are TGCAGCGTTGATCAGGGCTCCCAAGAGACCCAGTACTTC. Its protein product is CSVDQGSQETQYF.

The chain has TRBV7-9 and TRBJ2-1, with D possibly TRBD1 on 6 matching bases. Trimming pared 5 bases from V and 0 bases from J, leaving 17 bases between. Per the germline V gene, CDR1 is SEHNR and CDR2 is FQNEAQ (reference sequence). CDR3 size: 17 residues. CDR3 sequence: CASSLSTGYSSYNEQFF. CDR3 coding DNA: TGTGCCAGCAGCCTAAGCACAGGGTATAGCTCCTACAATGAGCAGTTCTTC. The full variable domain, completed using reference TRBV7-9 and TRBJ2-1, is DTGVSQNPRHKITKRGQNVTFRCDPISEHNRLYWYRQTLGQGPEFLTYFQNEAQLEKSRLLSDRFSAERPKGSFSTLEIQRTEQGDSAMYLCASSLSTGYSSYNEQFFGPGTRLTVL.

The chain is built from TRBV6-1 and TRBJ2-1, with D perhaps TRBD2 (5 bases). V was trimmed by 6 bases and J by 0 bases, leaving 15 bases between them. Germline CDR1 and CDR2: MNHNS and SASEGT. CDR3 length: 16 amino acids. The CDR3 nucleotides are TGTGCCAGCAGCCCCCCGACGGGGAGCTCCTACAATGAGCAGTTCTTC. Translated: CASSPPTGSSYNEQFF.

The rearrangement links TRBV7-7 to TRBJ2-5; 8 bases are a match to TRBD1. After removal of 2 bases from V and 5 bases from J, the junction contained 4 bases not matched to a gene. The CDR3 is made up of 14 amino acids. CDR1 is SSHAT and CDR2 is FNYEAQ in the germline V gene (reference sequence). CDR3 bases: TGTGCCAGCAGCTTAAGAAACAGGGGGGAGACCCAGTACTTC. Translation: CASSLRNRGETQYF.

J is TRBJ1-5 and V is TRBV5-4, with D perhaps matching TRBD1 (5 bases). With 4 bases removed from V and 3 bases from J, the gap between germline ends came to 11 bases. The CDR3 extends over 14 amino acids. The germline V gene has CDR1 SGHNT and CDR2 YYREEE (reference sequence). The CDR3 region has the DNA TGTGCCAGCAGCCAGCAGGGCTTCAATCAGCCCCAGCATTTT. Translated, it gives CASSQQGFNQPQHF. Drawing the rest from reference TRBV5-4 and TRBJ1-5, the complete variable domain is ETGVTQSPTHLIKTRGQQVTLRCSSQSGHNTVSWYQQALGQGPQFIFQYYREEENGRGNFPPRFSGLQFPNYSSELNVNALELDDSALYLCASSQQGFNQPQHFGDGTRLSIL.

This rearrangement joins TRBV2 to TRBJ2-1; D unclear. CDR1 and CDR2 from the germline V gene are SNHLY and FYNNEI. The CDR3 contains 12 residues. V lost 3 bases, J lost 10 bases, and 10 bases lay in between. The CDR3 DNA reads TGTGCCAGCAGTGATCCGAGGCCCGAGCAGTTCTTC. Protein product: CASSDPRPEQFF. The variable domain in full, completed from reference TRBV2 and TRBJ2-1, reads EPEVTQTPSHQVTQMGQEVILRCVPISNHLYFYWYRQILGQKVEFLVSFYNNEISEKSEIFDDQFSVERPDGSNFTLKIRSTKLEDSAMYFCASSDPRPEQFFGPGTRLTVL.

This clonotype was counted a few times. This rearrangement joins TRBV2 to TRBJ1-5; 7 bases agree with TRBD1. The ends lost 4 bases at V and 4 bases at J; junction bases unmatched: 1. This CDR3 is built from 13 residues. Germline values: CDR1 SNHLY, CDR2 FYNNEI. The CDR3 reads CASSGGQNQPQHF. CDR3 nucleotides: TGTGCCAGCAGTGGGGGACAGAATCAGCCCCAGCATTTT.